This T cell receptor beta chain appears in the sequencing data of a study of monozygotic twins with inflammatory bowel disease. For this clonotype: Its antigen remains unknown.

CDR3 length: 13 residues. Germline V gene lookup returns CDR1 SGHDT and CDR2 YYEEEE. Eight separate reactions for every sample produced the cDNA. TCRdb reprocessed the 5' RACE reads and keeps a single row for each CDR3 protein, giving no DNA. The data include over 350,000 distinct CDR3 sequences; the top ten clones carry 2% to 3%. Researchers collected approximately 2.7 ml of blood per donor. Study-level findings and limits: Especially with disease activity, IBD patients had fewer clonotypes in common with others than healthy twins did.

The receptor's source is a human donor with ulcerative colitis or Crohn's disease, or a healthy co-twin of an affected twin (not recorded which). Material: blood. The gene calls are TRBV5-6 and TRBJ1-1. Here the CDR3 reads CASSLAGRDEAFF.